The 19 T cell receptor beta chains below all came from one sample that was sequenced in a study of OX40 agonist ivuxolimab in advanced cancers. Repertoires were generated with immunoSEQ multiplex PCR, while TCRdb's copy carries only in-frame clones and drops some. The sample has tens of thousands of clones, roughly nine tenths seen once; the top ten hold under 4.5%. This sample comprised CD4+ or CD8+ T cells sorted from blood, obtained in a trial of the OX40 agonist ivuxolimab. These receptors were taken from an adult with an advanced solid tumor such as melanoma, head and neck, liver or kidney cancer.

V is TRBV27 and J is TRBJ1-2; 8 nucleotides match TRBD1. This CDR3 spans 17 amino acids. The trim removed 3 bases at V and 4 bases at J, leaving 13 bases unmatched. Germline assignment: CDR1 MNHEY and CDR2 SMNVEV (reference sequence). CDR3 loop: CASSFNRGERLGYGYTF. The CDR3 nucleotides read TGTGCCAGCAGTTTCAACAGGGGGGAGCGCTTAGGCTATGGCTACACCTTC.

The rearrangement links TRBV29-1 to TRBJ2-7; 10 nucleotides match TRBD1. This CDR3 is 14 amino acids long. Looked up from germline, CDR1 is SQVTM and CDR2 is ANQGSEA. V gave up 1 base and J gave up 6 bases; unmatched junction bases: 6. CDR3 amino acids: CSVEAGTGVGEQYF. The CDR3 nucleotides are TGCAGCGTTGAAGCCGGGACAGGGGTCGGCGAGCAGTACTTC.

This sequence joins TRBV2 and TRBJ2-2, with D possibly being TRBD1 or TRBD2 (5 bases each). This CDR3 spans 14 amino acids. Looked up from germline, CDR1 is SNHLY and CDR2 is FYNNEI. V was cut by 4 bases and J by 4 bases, with 10 bases left in between. This chain's CDR3 is CASSGGWGTGELFF. CDR3 nucleotide sequence: TGTGCCAGCAGTGGGGGGTGGGGCACCGGGGAGCTGTTTTTT.

The V and J genes are TRBV2 and TRBJ1-2; D gene unclear. V lost 3 bases and J 8 bases, leaving 13 bases between the germline ends. CDR1 and CDR2 (germline): SNHLY, FYNNEI. The CDR3 consists of 13 residues. The CDR3 reads CASSDPPPSGYTF. The CDR3 coding sequence is TGTGCCAGCAGTGATCCACCCCCCAGCGGCTACACCTTC. The full variable domain, with the rest looked up from reference TRBV2 and TRBJ1-2, is EPEVTQTPSHQVTQMGQEVILRCVPISNHLYFYWYRQILGQKVEFLVSFYNNEISEKSEIFDDQFSVERPDGSNFTLKIRSTKLEDSAMYFCASSDPPPSGYTFGSGTRLTVV.

J is TRBJ2-7 and V is TRBV7-6; unclear D gene. The germline V and J ends were trimmed by 5 bases and 3 bases, with 11 bases remaining between them. Germline values: CDR1 SGHVS, CDR2 FNYEAQ. CDR3 size: 13 residues. The CDR3 bases are TGTGCCAGCAGCGCTACGGGTTACTACGAGCAGTACTTC. The encoded protein is CASSATGYYEQYF.

The chain uses TRBV5-1 and TRBJ1-6, with TRBD1 as a possible D gene (6 bases). Germline V lookup: CDR1 SGHRS, CDR2 YFSETQ. Trimming took 4 bases from V and 7 from J, leaving 15 bases between them. There are 15 residues in the CDR3. The CDR3 nucleotides are TGCGCCAGCAGCGGGTTAACAGGGCCCAATTCACCCCTCCACTTT. Protein product: CASSGLTGPNSPLHF.

The chain uses TRBV6-5 and TRBJ1-5; no definite D call. V shed 5 bases and J shed 0 bases, with 8 bases lying between them. Germline-derived CDR1 and CDR2 are MNHEY and SVGAGI. CDR3 length equals 14 residues. The CDR3 DNA reads as TGTGCCAGCAGTCAACAGAATAGCAATCAGCCCCAGCATTTT. It is translated as CASSQQNSNQPQHF.

This clone turned up a few times. The rearrangement links TRBV9 to TRBJ1-1, with D unresolved. Per the germline V gene, CDR1 is SGDLS and CDR2 is YYNGEE. The CDR3 runs to 14 residues. V was shortened by 0 bases and J by 4 bases, with 10 bases between the two germline ends. CDR3 sequence: CASSVGRVITEAFF. The CDR3, as DNA: TGTGCCAGCAGCGTAGGGCGAGTTATCACTGAAGCTTTCTTT.

This sequence joins TRBV7-9 and TRBJ2-1; the match to TRBD2 covers 9 bases. Germline V gene lookup returns CDR1 SEHNR and CDR2 FQNEAQ (reference sequence). The CDR3 is 17 residues long. V shed 1 base, J shed 0 bases, and the junction held 4 bases outside the gene matches. As DNA, the CDR3 is TGTGCCAGCAGCTTAGGCAGACTAGCGGACTCCTACAATGAGCAGTTCTTC. Translated: CASSLGRLADSYNEQFF.

The rearrangement links TRBV6-9 to TRBJ1-2, with 7 bases identical to TRBD1. The trim removed 2 bases at V and 4 bases at J, leaving 4 bases unmatched. Germline lookup yields CDR1 MNHGY and CDR2 SVAAGI. The CDR3 contains 14 residues. CDR3 nucleotide sequence: TGTGCCAGCAGTTATACGAGGGACAGCTATGGCTACACCTTC. Protein: CASSYTRDSYGYTF.

The chain recombines TRBV6-6 with TRBJ1-1; no clear D gene. V lost 6 bases and J 0 bases, leaving 8 bases between the germline ends. This CDR3 spans 13 amino acids. The V gene's germline CDR1 is MNHNY and CDR2 SVGAGI (reference sequence). CDR3 loop: CASRTTVNTEAFF. The CDR3, as DNA: TGTGCCAGCAGAACCACGGTGAACACTGAAGCTTTCTTT.

This chain connects TRBV5-4 to TRBJ2-3, with D possibly called TRBD1 or TRBD2 (5 bases each). In germline, CDR1 is SGHNT, CDR2 YYREEE (reference sequence). V was trimmed by 6 bases and J by 0 bases, leaving 11 bases between them. There are 14 residues in the CDR3. The CDR3, as DNA: TGTGCCAGCAATGGGGACGGGAGCACAGATACGCAGTATTTT. As protein: CASNGDGSTDTQYF.

The chain carries TRBV11-2 and TRBJ2-1; 9 bases align to TRBD1. The length of the CDR3 is 15 residues. CDR1 SGHAT and CDR2 FQNNGV come from the germline V gene. Trimming took 4 bases from V and 3 from J; bases not matched to a gene: 4. The CDR3 nucleotides read TGTGCCAGCAGCTCCCGGGACAGGGTCTACAATGAGCAGTTCTTC. This encodes CASSSRDRVYNEQFF.

This chain connects TRBV29-1 to TRBJ2-7; TRBD2 might be the D (6 bases). From germline, CDR1 is SQVTM and CDR2 ANQGSEA. The CDR3 spans 11 residues. With 7 bases removed from V and 3 bases from J, the gap between germline ends came to 10 bases. This CDR3 is CSAGTGYEQYF. The CDR3 DNA follows: TGCAGCGCCGGGACTGGCTACGAGCAGTACTTC.

The genes are TRBV6-5 and TRBJ1-2; 8 bases line up with TRBD1. Germline assignment: CDR1 MNHEY and CDR2 SVGAGI. The CDR3 runs 13 residues. Trimming cost V 5 bases and J 5 bases; bases outside gene matches: 4. This CDR3 reads CASSPRTGYGYTF. CDR3 bases: TGTGCCAGCAGTCCCCGGACAGGGTATGGCTACACCTTC.

This clone was detected once. V and J are TRBV10-3 and TRBJ2-7; TRBD2 is a possible D gene (6 bases). The CDR3 totals 15 residues. Trimming shortened V by 0 bases and J by 0 bases, and 9 bases separated the two germline ends. The V gene's germline CDR1 is ENHRY and CDR2 SYGVKD. The CDR3 protein is CAISESYGSSYEQYF. The CDR3, as DNA: TGTGCCATCAGTGAGTCGTACGGGAGCTCCTACGAGCAGTACTTC.

This clone was counted once. V gene TRBV7-3 combines with J gene TRBJ2-7; no reliable D call. V was clipped by 2 bases and J by 5 bases, with 16 bases between them. Germline V gene data show CDR1 as SGHTA and CDR2 as FQGTGA. The CDR3 loop spans 15 amino acids. The CDR3 sequence is CASSLLGSLPNEQYF. As DNA, the CDR3 is TGTGCCAGCAGCTTATTGGGGTCTCTCCCCAACGAGCAGTACTTC.

The chain carries TRBV19 and TRBJ1-1; 11 bases agree with TRBD1. Germline lookup yields CDR1 LNHDA and CDR2 SQIVND (reference sequence). V lost 6 bases and J lost 7; bases outside the gene matches: 7. The CDR3 loop spans 14 amino acids. The CDR3, as DNA: TGTGCCAGTAGCGTGGGACAGGGGGGAATTGAAGCTTTCTTT. Protein: CASSVGQGGIEAFF.

The CDR3 nucleotides read TGTGCCAGCAGCCTACCCGGAGCGAACACCGGGGAGCTGTTTTTT. Translated: CASSLPGANTGELFF. The chain carries TRBV5-4 and TRBJ2-2; D uncertain. Trimming stripped 4 bases from V and 0 bases from J, with 10 bases between. This CDR3 is built from 15 residues. Germline lookup yields CDR1 SGHNT and CDR2 YYREEE (reference sequence).